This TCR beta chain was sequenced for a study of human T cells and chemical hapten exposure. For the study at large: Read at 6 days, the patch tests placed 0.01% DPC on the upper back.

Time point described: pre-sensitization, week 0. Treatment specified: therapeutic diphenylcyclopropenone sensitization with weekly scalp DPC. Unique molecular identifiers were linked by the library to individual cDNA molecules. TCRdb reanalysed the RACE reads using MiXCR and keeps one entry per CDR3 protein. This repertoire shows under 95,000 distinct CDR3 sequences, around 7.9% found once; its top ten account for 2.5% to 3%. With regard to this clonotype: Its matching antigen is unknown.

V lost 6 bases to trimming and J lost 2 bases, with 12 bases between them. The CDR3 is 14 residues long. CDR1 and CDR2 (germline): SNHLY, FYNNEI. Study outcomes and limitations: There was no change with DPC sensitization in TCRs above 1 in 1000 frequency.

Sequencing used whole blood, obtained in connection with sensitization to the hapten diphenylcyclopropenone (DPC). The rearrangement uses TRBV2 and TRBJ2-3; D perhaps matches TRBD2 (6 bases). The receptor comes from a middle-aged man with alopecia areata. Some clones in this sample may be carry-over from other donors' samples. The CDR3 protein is CASSGSYYTDTQYF. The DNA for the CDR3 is TGTGCCAGCAGCGGGAGTTATTACACAGATACGCAGTATTTT. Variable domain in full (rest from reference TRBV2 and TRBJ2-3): EPEVTQTPSHQVTQMGQEVILRCVPISNHLYFYWYRQILGQKVEFLVSFYNNEISEKSEIFDDQFSVERPDGSNFTLKIRSTKLEDSAMYFCASSGSYYTDTQYFGPGTRLTVL.